Sequencing of this T cell receptor (beta chain) was carried out in a study of T cell changes during pregnancy in multiple sclerosis. The assay was immunoSEQ multiplex PCR, and TCRdb's table has in-frame clones only and misses some. The sample holds tens of thousands of clones, 91% seen once. CDR1 MNHNS and CDR2 SASEGT come from the germline V gene. The CDR3 contains 14 residues. Germline trimming cut 10 bases from V and 2 bases from J; bases unmatched to any gene: 8. This clone is classed as medium-sized. The sequencing used peripheral blood, collected in the third trimester of pregnancy. This rearrangement joins TRBV6-1 to TRBJ1-5, with 7 bases fitting TRBD1. This sequence was found in a female donor in good health, enrolled as a control in a pregnancy study. The CDR3 nucleotides are TGTGCCACCGAAACAGGGGAGGGCAATCAGCCCCAGCATTTT. This encodes CATETGEGNQPQHF.